Sequencing of this TCR beta chain was carried out in a study of shared clonotypes between healthy human individuals. Here immunoSEQ multiplex PCR was the method, and the copy in TCRdb shows in-frame clones only, minus some. The sample has 2 million to 2.5 million clones, under 97% seen once; the top ten hold over 0.1%. Trimming shortened V by 2 bases and J by 2 bases, and 8 bases separated the two germline ends. The CDR3 runs to 14 residues. Per germline, CDR1 SGHVS and CDR2 FNYEAQ. This receptor was obtained from a man between 18 and 29 years old in good health. The chain links TRBV7-6 to TRBJ2-3; D unresolved. The sample taken for sequencing was naive CD4+ T cells sorted from blood. Specified subset: CD45RA+ positively selected. DNA for the CDR3: TGTGCCAGCAGCTTATGGGAAATCACAGATACGCAGTATTTT. Protein product: CASSLWEITDTQYF.